Described below is a single T cell receptor beta chain sequence and its context. No antigen is known for it. This entry is derived from a study of cytomegalovirus exposure and HLA in healthy donors. Study background: The platform used for the 120 validation repertoires matched that of the roughly 670 first-cohort repertoires, a later analysis reported. The study, taken as a whole, reports: Within the 120 or so validation repertoires, first-cohort TCR clusters tended to co-occur, according to a later analysis.

The V end lost 3 bases, the J end lost 1 base, and 14 bases lay between the germline ends. This CDR3 contains 16 residues. Germline values: CDR1 SGHRS, CDR2 YFSETQ. Sequenced by immunoSEQ multiplex PCR; TCRdb stores in-frame clones only, minus some. The sample holds roughly 230,000 clones, roughly 91% seen once. The sequence came from a woman aged 25 to 39 in good health and CMV-seronegative. The chain recombines TRBV5-1 with TRBJ2-1; D tentatively reads TRBD1 or TRBD2 (5 bases each). Sequenced: PBMCs. Here the CDR3 DNA reads TGCGCCAGCAGCTATTCCGGGGCATCGTCCTACAATGAGCAGTTCTTC. Translation gives CASSYSGASSYNEQFF.